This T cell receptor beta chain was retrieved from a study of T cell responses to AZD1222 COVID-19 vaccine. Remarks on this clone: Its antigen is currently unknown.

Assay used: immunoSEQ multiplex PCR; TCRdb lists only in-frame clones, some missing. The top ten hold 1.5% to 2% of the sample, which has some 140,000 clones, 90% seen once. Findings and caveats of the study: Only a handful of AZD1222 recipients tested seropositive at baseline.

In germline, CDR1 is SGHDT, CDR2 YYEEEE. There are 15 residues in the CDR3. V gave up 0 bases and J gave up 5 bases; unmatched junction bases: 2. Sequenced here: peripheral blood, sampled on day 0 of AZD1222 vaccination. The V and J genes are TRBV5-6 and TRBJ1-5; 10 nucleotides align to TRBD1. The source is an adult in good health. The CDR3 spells CASSLAGTGDQPQHF. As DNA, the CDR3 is TGTGCCAGCAGCTTGGCTGGGACAGGGGATCAGCCCCAGCATTTT.